The 12 T cell receptor beta chains below all came from one sample that was sequenced in a study. One entry per CDR3 protein, called by TCRdb with MiXCR from the 5' RACE reads. The repertoire holds 55,000 to 80,000 distinct CDR3 sequences, with 22% as singletons. Sequencing was done on a sample of memory CD4+ T cells sorted from a lymph node. Subset here: memory CD4+ T cells, CD4+CD45RO+CD25-. The receptor set was obtained from a female donor with breast cancer.

Regarding this clonotype: A read error may be the cause here, since a much bigger clone is one base away. The final CDR3 position lacks the conserved phenylalanine or tryptophan, pointing to a likely read error. This chain links TRBV7-9 with TRBJ2-3; no definite D call. The CDR3 runs 14 residues. Trimming pared 1 base from V and 2 bases from J, leaving 7 bases between. Germline assignment: CDR1 SEHNR and CDR2 FQNEAQ (reference sequence). CDR3 in DNA: TGTGCCAGCAGCTTAGATACTTTCACAGATACGCAGTATTCT. Translation gives CASSLDTFTDTQYS.

The rearrangement joins TRBV7-2 to TRBJ2-2; 11 bases map to TRBD2. CDR1 and CDR2 from the germline V gene are SGHTA and FQGNSA. CDR3 length equals 16 residues. The V gene end was trimmed by 8 bases and the J gene end by 8 bases; junction bases not matched to a gene: 13. The chain's CDR3 is CASALSRLAGGGELFF. In nucleotides, the CDR3 is TGTGCCAGCGCTCTAAGCCGTCTAGCGGGAGGAGGGGAGCTGTTTTTT.

The chain couples TRBV19 to TRBJ1-5; tentatively, D is TRBD1 (6 bases). V shed 3 bases and J shed 5 bases, with 14 bases lying between them. In germline, CDR1 is LNHDA, CDR2 SQIVND (reference sequence). The CDR3 length is 15 residues. The CDR3 sequence is CASSIMAGVDQPQHF. The CDR3 coding sequence is TGTGCCAGTAGTATTATGGCAGGGGTTGATCAGCCCCAGCATTTT.

A word on this clonotype: One end of the junction varies from germline; a read error may be responsible. The chain has TRBV5-1 and TRBJ2-1; D not resolved. This CDR3 is 16 amino acids long. CDR1 and CDR2 (germline): SGHRS, YFSETQ. The CDR3: CASSLEGRSSHNEQFF. In DNA, the CDR3 is TGCGCCAGCAGCTTGGAGGGTCGTAGCTCCCACAATGAGCAGTTCTTC.

Within the sample, this clonotype is medium-sized. The rearrangement joins TRBV20-1 to TRBJ2-7; D is perhaps TRBD2 (5 bases). The V gene's germline CDR1 is DFQATT and CDR2 SNEGSKA (reference sequence). The germline V and J ends were trimmed by 3 bases and 1 base, with 10 bases remaining between them. CDR3 length: 13 amino acids. The CDR3 loop is CSASPTSSYEQYF. CDR3 coding DNA: TGCAGTGCTAGCCCCACTAGTTCCTACGAGCAGTACTTC.

This chain joins TRBV7-2 and TRBJ2-5; perhaps D is TRBD1 or TRBD2 (5 bases each). Looked up from germline, CDR1 is SGHTA and CDR2 is FQGNSA. The CDR3 runs 18 residues. The V end was cut by 5 bases, the J end by 1 base, with 23 bases between. The CDR3 protein is CASSPGGLGGWPQETQYF. Written as DNA, the CDR3 is TGTGCCAGCAGCCCTGGGGGTCTGGGCGGGTGGCCCCAAGAGACCCAGTACTTC.

This clonotype was seen a few times. The chain joins TRBV7-8 to TRBJ1-1; TRBD1 matches at 7 bases. The V segment lost 0 bases and the J segment 7 bases; nucleotides outside the gene matches: 14. CDR1 and CDR2 (germline): SGHVS, FQNEAQ. The CDR3 loop spans 17 amino acids. The CDR3 reads CASSLAPTGASRGEAFF. In DNA form, the CDR3 reads TGTGCCAGCAGCTTAGCGCCCACAGGGGCTTCGCGAGGTGAAGCTTTCTTT.

The V gene is TRBV9, the J gene TRBJ1-2, with D possibly TRBD1 on 5 matching bases. Per germline, CDR1 SGDLS and CDR2 YYNGEE. V was cut by 3 bases and J by 8 bases, with 20 bases left in between. The CDR3 consists of 15 residues. The CDR3 sequence: CASSASGTLLDGYTF. DNA for the CDR3: TGTGCCAGCAGCGCGTCCGGGACCCTCCTGGACGGCTACACCTTC.

The V gene is TRBV6-5, the J gene TRBJ2-7; maybe TRBD2 (6 bases). The CDR3 contains 14 residues. The V and J ends lost 2 bases and 3 bases respectively, with 11 bases between them. CDR1 MNHEY and CDR2 SVGAGI come from the germline V gene. CDR3 protein: CASSYAGSLYEQYF. The CDR3 coding sequence is TGTGCCAGCAGTTACGCCGGGAGCCTCTACGAGCAGTACTTC.

The chain combines TRBV18 with TRBJ1-1, with no clear D. Looked up from germline, CDR1 is KGHSH and CDR2 is LQKENI. V lost 3 bases, J lost 6 bases, and 14 bases lay in between. The CDR3 runs to 14 residues. CDR3: CASSPGRRRAEAFF. The CDR3 coding sequence is TGTGCCAGCTCACCGGGTCGAAGAAGGGCTGAAGCTTTCTTT.

The rearrangement uses TRBV20-1 and TRBJ1-1, with D possibly TRBD1 on 5 matching bases. The V and J ends lost 4 bases and 5 bases respectively, with 11 bases between them. The CDR3 is 12 residues long. Germline CDR1 and CDR2: DFQATT and SNEGSKA (reference sequence). As DNA, the CDR3 is TGCAGTGCTATTTCAGGGAAAACTGAAGCTTTCTTT. This encodes CSAISGKTEAFF.

The gene calls are TRBV7-6 and TRBJ2-2; possible D gene TRBD1, 5 bases. This CDR3 has 15 amino acids. The V gene's germline CDR1 is SGHVS and CDR2 FNYEAQ. V was cut by 1 base and J by 2 bases, with 8 bases left in between. The CDR3 DNA reads as TGTGCCAGCAGCTTAGGGACAATTAACACCGGGGAGCTGTTTTTT. This encodes CASSLGTINTGELFF.